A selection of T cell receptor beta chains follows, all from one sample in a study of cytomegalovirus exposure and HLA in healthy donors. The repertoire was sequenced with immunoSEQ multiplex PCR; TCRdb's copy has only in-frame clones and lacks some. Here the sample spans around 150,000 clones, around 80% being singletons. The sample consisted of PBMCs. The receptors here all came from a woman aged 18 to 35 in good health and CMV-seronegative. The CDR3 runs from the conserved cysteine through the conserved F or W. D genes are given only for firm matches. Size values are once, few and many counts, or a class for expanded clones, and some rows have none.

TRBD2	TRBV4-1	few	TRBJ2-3	CASSQWTSASTDTQYF	TGCGCCAGCAGCCAATGGACTAGCGCTAGCACAGATACGCAGTATTTT
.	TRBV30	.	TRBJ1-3	CAWDRATGNTIYF	TGTGCCTGGGACAGAGCGACTGGAAACACCATATATTTT
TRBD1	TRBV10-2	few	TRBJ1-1	CASTGTGYATEAFF	TGCGCCAGCACCGGGACAGGGTATGCGACTGAAGCTTTCTTT
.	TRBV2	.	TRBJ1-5	CASSPQGRGNQPQHF	TGTGCCAGCAGCCCACAGGGAAGGGGCAATCAGCCCCAGCATTTT
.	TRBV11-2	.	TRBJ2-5	CASSLVGQGKETQYF	TGTGCCAGCAGCTTAGTCGGTCAGGGGAAAGAGACCCAGTACTTC
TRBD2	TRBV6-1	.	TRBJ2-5	CASSALAGGPQTQYF	TGTGCCAGCAGTGCATTAGCGGGGGGGCCGCAGACCCAGTACTTC
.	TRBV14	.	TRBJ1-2	CASSPQTSGFHGYTF	TGTGCCAGCAGCCCTCAAACCTCAGGGTTTCATGGCTACACCTTC
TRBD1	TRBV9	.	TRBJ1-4	CASSADRAGGEKLFF	TGTGCCAGCAGCGCCGACAGGGCTGGGGGTGAAAAACTGTTTTTT
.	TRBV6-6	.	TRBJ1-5	CASRGQSNQPQHF	TGTGCCAGCAGGGGGCAGTCCAATCAGCCCCAGCATTTT
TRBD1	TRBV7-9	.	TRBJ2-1	CASSPRQGPNEQFF	TGTGCCAGCAGCCCCCGACAGGGACCCAATGAGCAGTTCTTC
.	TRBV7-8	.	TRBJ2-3	CASSLAYWRGGGDTQYF	TGTGCCAGCAGCTTAGCGTATTGGCGCGGGGGCGGGGATACGCAGTATTTT
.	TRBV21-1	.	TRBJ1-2	CASKRGWGTGAYGYTF	.
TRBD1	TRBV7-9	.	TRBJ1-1	CASSLATGAQAFF	TGTGCCAGCAGCTTAGCAACAGGGGCCCAAGCTTTCTTT
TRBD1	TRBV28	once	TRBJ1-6	CASSYPRGQAGSPLHF	TGTGCCAGCAGTTACCCCAGGGGGCAGGCAGGGTCACCCCTCCACTTT
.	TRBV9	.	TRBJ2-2	CASSVVSLRTPGELFF	TGTGCCAGCAGCGTAGTCTCGTTGAGGACACCCGGGGAGCTGTTTTTT
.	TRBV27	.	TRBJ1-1	CASSWAGYTEAFF	TGTGCCAGCTCCTGGGCAGGGTACACTGAAGCTTTCTTT
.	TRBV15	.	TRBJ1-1	CATSRVINTEAFF	TGTGCCACCAGCAGAGTCATTAACACTGAAGCTTTCTTT
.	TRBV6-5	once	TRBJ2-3	CASRRYRLTDTQYF	TGTGCCAGCAGGCGCTACAGGCTCACAGATACGCAGTATTTT
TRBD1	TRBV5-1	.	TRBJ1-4	CAGSSDRGPTNEKLFF	TGCGCCGGCAGCTCCGACAGGGGCCCAACTAATGAAAAACTGTTTTTT
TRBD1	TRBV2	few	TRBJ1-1	CASSEAAGGSVLAFF	TGTGCCAGCAGTGAAGCGGCAGGGGGCTCCGTGCTGGCTTTCTTT
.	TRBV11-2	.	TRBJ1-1	CASSFSDNTEAFF	TGTGCCAGCAGCTTCAGCGATAACACTGAAGCTTTCTTT
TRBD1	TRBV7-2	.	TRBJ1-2	CASSLAGQGGYTF	TGTGCCAGCAGCTTAGCCGGACAGGGTGGCTACACCTTC
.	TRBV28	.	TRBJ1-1	CASSLQLGATGKLAFF	TGTGCCAGCAGTTTACAACTCGGAGCTACGGGGAAGCTGGCTTTCTTT
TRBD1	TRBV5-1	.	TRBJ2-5	CASTQGKQRETQYF	TGCGCCAGTACACAGGGGAAACAAAGGGAGACCCAGTACTTC
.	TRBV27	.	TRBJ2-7	CASSTRGTALSEQYF	TGTGCCAGCAGCACCCGGGGGACAGCTCTCTCCGAGCAGTACTTC
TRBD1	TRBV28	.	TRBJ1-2	CASSLGTDYGYTF	TGTGCCAGCAGTTTAGGGACAGACTATGGCTACACCTTC
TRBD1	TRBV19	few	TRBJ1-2	CASSIGGGGQVGYTF	TGTGCCAGTAGTATCGGGGGCGGTGGACAGGTCGGCTACACCTTC
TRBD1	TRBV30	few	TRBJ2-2	CAWSVGQGMGGTGELFF	TGTGCCTGGAGTGTCGGACAGGGTATGGGAGGCACCGGGGAGCTGTTTTTT
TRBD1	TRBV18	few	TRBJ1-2	CASSPGQVYGYTF	TGTGCCAGCTCACCCGGACAGGTCTATGGCTACACCTTC